The 27 T cell receptor beta chains below were found in one sample sequenced in a study of cytomegalovirus exposure and HLA in healthy donors. In the PCR, 60 Vbeta and 13 Jbeta primers were used. The method was immunoSEQ multiplex PCR; TCRdb's version includes in-frame clones alone and lacks a portion of them. The sample contains some 65,000 clones, 70% to 80% of which appear only once. The sample consisted of PBMCs. The receptors here all came from a girl between 5 and 17 years old in good health and CMV-seropositive.

V and J are TRBV30 and TRBJ1-3, with no clear D. The CDR3 covers 11 residues. Trimming left V 5 bases short and J 4 bases short, with 6 bases between. The germline gives CDR1 GTSNPN, CDR2 SVGIG (reference sequence). The CDR3 region has the DNA TGTGCCTGGGCACAGGGAAACACCATATATTTT. This gives the protein CAWAQGNTIYF. Full variable domain (rest looked up from reference TRBV30 and TRBJ1-3): SQTIHQWPATLVQPVGSPLSLECTVEGTSNPNLYWYRQAAGRGLQLLFYSVGIGQISSEVPQNLSASRPQDRQFILSSKKLLLSDSGFYLCAWAQGNTIYFGEGSWLTVV.

The rearrangement joins TRBV2 to TRBJ1-1; a weak D match, TRBD1 (5 bases). V was clipped by 10 bases and J by 1 base, with 16 bases between them. Germline loops: CDR1 SNHLY, CDR2 FYNNEI. The CDR3 has 14 amino acids. The CDR3, as DNA: TGTGCCACCATACCCCGAACAGGGAACACTGAAGCTTTCTTT. Its translation: CATIPRTGNTEAFF.

V usage is TRBV2 and J usage is TRBJ2-5, with 8 bases that match TRBD1. CDR3 size: 12 residues. Germline assignment: CDR1 SNHLY and CDR2 FYNNEI. The J segment lost 1 base and the V segment lost 9 bases, leaving 1 base of the junction unmatched. The CDR3 spells CARGTGQETQYF. CDR3 sequence (DNA): TGTGCCAGGGGGACAGGCCAAGAGACCCAGTACTTC.

The V call is TRBV19, the J call TRBJ2-3; D not certain. CDR1 and CDR2 from the germline V gene are LNHDA and SQIVND (reference sequence). Trimming shortened V by 5 bases and J by 6 bases, and 12 bases separated the two germline ends. The CDR3 runs 13 residues. The DNA for the CDR3 is TGTGCCAGTAGTTTGTCCCCTTCGGATACGCAGTATTTT. Its translation: CASSLSPSDTQYF.

This chain uses TRBV2 with TRBJ1-5; 12 nucleotides agree with TRBD1. The length of the CDR3 is 20 residues. Germline trimming cut 6 bases from V and 3 bases from J; bases unmatched to any gene: 18. The V gene's germline CDR1 is SNHLY and CDR2 FYNNEI. CDR3 nucleotides: TGTGCCAGCAGACCCGCTCCCGGGACAGGGGGCCGGCCCACCAATCAGCCCCAGCATTTT. Translation gives CASRPAPGTGGRPTNQPQHF.

This rearrangement joins TRBV9 to TRBJ1-1; D call uncertain. Germline V gene sequence: CDR1 SGDLS, CDR2 YYNGEE. The CDR3 runs 13 residues. The V gene lost 3 bases and the J gene lost 6 bases, with 12 bases spanning the gap. The CDR3 region is CASSALGRAEAFF. In DNA form, the CDR3 reads TGTGCCAGCAGCGCTCTAGGTCGAGCTGAAGCTTTCTTT.

V is TRBV27 and J is TRBJ2-7, with D perhaps matching TRBD1 (5 bases). CDR1 and CDR2 from the germline V gene are MNHEY and SMNVEV (reference sequence). Trimming removed 8 bases from V and 6 bases from J, with 14 bases in between. The CDR3 runs to 12 residues. The CDR3 loop reads CASGFQGFEQYF. CDR3 bases: TGTGCCAGCGGCTTTCAGGGCTTCGAGCAGTACTTC.

The rearrangement uses TRBV30 and TRBJ1-3, with D possibly TRBD1 on 5 matching bases. V was pared by 3 bases and J by 4 bases, with 10 bases between. The CDR3 runs 13 residues. From germline, CDR1 is GTSNPN and CDR2 SVGIG (reference sequence). The CDR3 DNA follows: TGTGCCTGGAGGTGGGGACTAGGAAACACCATATATTTT. It translates to CAWRWGLGNTIYF.

V and J are TRBV5-4 and TRBJ2-7; D is perhaps TRBD1 (7 bases). This CDR3 is built from 15 residues. Trimming pared 4 bases from V and 3 bases from J, leaving 17 bases between. Germline loops: CDR1 SGHNT, CDR2 YYREEE (reference sequence). The DNA for the CDR3 is TGTGCCAGCAGCGCAGCAGGGGGGAATAACTACGAGCAGTACTTC. Translation: CASSAAGGNNYEQYF.

V is TRBV11-2 and J is TRBJ2-7; D is perhaps TRBD1 (5 bases). This CDR3 spans 14 amino acids. The V gene lost 1 base and the J gene lost 3 bases, with 10 bases spanning the gap. Germline CDR1 is SGHAT and CDR2 is FQNNGV. Here the CDR3 reads CASSLVRQGYEQYF. CDR3 DNA sequence: TGTGCCAGCAGCTTAGTTCGGCAGGGCTACGAGCAGTACTTC.

This chain joins TRBV30 and TRBJ1-6; no definite D call. The CDR3 covers 10 residues. With 1 base removed from V and 11 bases from J, the gap between germline ends came to 3 bases. The germline gives CDR1 GTSNPN, CDR2 SVGIG (reference sequence). CDR3 loop: CAWSGPPLHF. The CDR3 nucleotides read TGTGCCTGGAGTGGGCCACCCCTCCACTTT.

J is TRBJ2-7 and V is TRBV19; 7 nucleotides match TRBD2. The CDR3 sequence is 16 residues long. The trim removed 8 bases at V and 3 bases at J, leaving 16 bases unmatched. Germline-derived CDR1 and CDR2 are LNHDA and SQIVND (reference sequence). This chain's CDR3 is CASWNQWSGGCYEQYF. In DNA form, the CDR3 reads TGTGCCAGTTGGAACCAATGGTCGGGGGGTTGCTACGAGCAGTACTTC. The whole variable domain, remainder taken from reference TRBV19 and TRBJ2-7, is DGGITQSPKYLFRKEGQNVTLSCEQNLNHDAMYWYRQDPGQGLRLIYYSQIVNDFQKGDIAEGYSVSREKKESFPLTVTSAQKNPTAFYLCASWNQWSGGCYEQYFGPGTRLTVT.

This rearrangement joins TRBV29-1 to TRBJ2-4; a possible D gene is TRBD2 (5 bases). The germline CDR1 and CDR2 sequences are SQVTM and ANQGSEA. This CDR3 is 14 amino acids long. Between the trimmed V and J ends, which lost 5 bases and 4 bases, there was a span of 15 bases. This CDR3 is CSVSGGSSKNIQYF. The CDR3 coding sequence is TGCAGCGTTTCAGGTGGGAGTTCGAAAAACATTCAGTACTTC.

The chain links TRBV2 to TRBJ2-7, with TRBD1 as a possible D gene (6 bases). This CDR3 is 13 amino acids long. V was pared by 4 bases and J by 2 bases, with 9 bases between. Germline loops: CDR1 SNHLY, CDR2 FYNNEI. CDR3 sequence reads: CASSGAGAYEQYF. Here the CDR3 DNA reads TGTGCCAGCAGTGGGGCAGGGGCCTACGAGCAGTACTTC. The entire variable domain, with the rest obtained from reference TRBV2 and TRBJ2-7, is as follows: EPEVTQTPSHQVTQMGQEVILRCVPISNHLYFYWYRQILGQKVEFLVSFYNNEISEKSEIFDDQFSVERPDGSNFTLKIRSTKLEDSAMYFCASSGAGAYEQYFGPGTRLTVT.

V gene TRBV5-1 combines with J gene TRBJ1-6, with D perhaps TRBD1 (6 bases). The CDR3 spans 13 residues. V was shortened by 5 bases and J by 8 bases, with 11 bases between the two germline ends. Germline CDR1 reads SGHRS; CDR2 reads YFSETQ. The CDR3 nucleotides are TGCGCCAGCAGGCCACGGACAGATTCACCCCTCCACTTT. This codes for CASRPRTDSPLHF.

The V gene is TRBV10-3, the J gene TRBJ1-4; D not certain. The V end was cut by 9 bases, the J end by 5 bases, with 10 bases between. Germline V gives CDR1 ENHRY, CDR2 SYGVKD. The CDR3 is made up of 12 amino acids. DNA for the CDR3: TGTGCCATTTCTGGGAGCAATGAAAAACTGTTTTTT. This codes for CAISGSNEKLFF.

In its sample, this clone was seen once. The rearrangement uses TRBV10-3 and TRBJ2-3; no reliable D call. Trimming took 3 bases from V and 4 from J, leaving 8 bases between them. Germline CDR1 reads ENHRY; CDR2 reads SYGVKD. This CDR3 is 13 amino acids long. The CDR3: CAISDFTADTQYF. CDR3 nucleotides: TGTGCCATCAGTGATTTCACAGCAGATACGCAGTATTTT.

This clone came up once. The chain has TRBV29-1 and TRBJ2-5, with TRBD2 matching over 7 bases. CDR3 size: 10 residues. Germline-derived CDR1 and CDR2 are SQVTM and ANQGSEA. V dropped 7 bases and J dropped 5; count of bases not matched to a gene: 1. Here the CDR3 DNA reads TGCAGCGCCGGGGGGGAGACCCAGTACTTC. Protein product: CSAGGETQYF.

As DNA, the CDR3 is TGTGCCAGCAGACCCAGACAGGGGTTGTCCAATCAGCCCCAGCATTTT. Translation: CASRPRQGLSNQPQHF. The gene calls are TRBV28 and TRBJ1-5, with 8 bases that match TRBD1. V lost 6 bases to trimming and J lost 3 bases; unmatched junction nucleotides: 10. The CDR3 covers 16 residues. The V gene's germline CDR1 is MDHEN and CDR2 SYDVKM. Complete variable domain (other parts from reference TRBV28 and TRBJ1-5): DVKVTQSSRYLVKRTGEKVFLECVQDMDHENMFWYRQDPGLGLRLIYFSYDVKMKEKGDIPEGYSVSREKKERFSLILESASTNQTSMYLCASRPRQGLSNQPQHFGDGTRLSIL.

This chain connects TRBV5-6 to TRBJ1-6; D is uncertain. Germline V lookup: CDR1 SGHDT, CDR2 YYEEEE. CDR3 length equals 14 residues. V was shortened by 2 bases and J by 1 base, with 4 bases between the two germline ends. CDR3 region: CASSFSSYNSPLHF. CDR3 DNA sequence: TGTGCCAGCAGCTTTAGTTCCTATAATTCACCCCTCCACTTT.

CDR3 loop: CAWSSGDLNTQYF. The CDR3 region has the DNA TGTGCCTGGTCCTCGGGAGATCTAAATACGCAGTATTTT. The V gene is TRBV30, the J gene TRBJ2-3; D perhaps matches TRBD2 (6 bases). Trimming cost V 5 bases and J 7 bases, with 16 bases left between them. The CDR3 totals 13 residues. Germline loops: CDR1 GTSNPN, CDR2 SVGIG (reference sequence).

The gene calls are TRBV15 and TRBJ2-7, with 8 bases fitting TRBD2. The length of the CDR3 is 16 residues. The V gene's germline CDR1 is LNHNV and CDR2 YYDKDF (reference sequence). V was clipped by 0 bases and J by 2 bases; unmatched bases: 6. CDR3 DNA: TGTGCCACCAGCAGAGAGGGGACTAGGGCTCCCTACGAGCAGTACTTC. This encodes CATSREGTRAPYEQYF.

The chain couples TRBV30 to TRBJ1-2; 7 nucleotides align to TRBD1. From germline, CDR1 is GTSNPN and CDR2 SVGIG (reference sequence). V shed 3 bases, J shed 7 bases, and the junction held 11 bases outside the gene matches. This CDR3 spans 14 amino acids. CDR3 sequence (DNA): TGTGCCTGGAGCGTAGGGGGCAGGGGGGCTGGCTACACCTTC. This codes for CAWSVGGRGAGYTF.

A word on this clone: No conserved phenylalanine or tryptophan is present at the end of the CDR3, so a read error is the likely explanation. The chain employs TRBV25-1 and TRBJ1-4, with D maybe TRBD1 (5 bases). Germline lookup yields CDR1 MGHDK and CDR2 SYGVNS. V was clipped by 5 bases and J by 5 bases, with 12 bases between them. The CDR3 is 14 amino acids. CDR3 sequence reads: CASSIQGGNEKLFV. The CDR3 DNA reads TGTGCCAGCAGTATTCAGGGTGGAAATGAAAAACTGTTTGTT.

This clone was picked up a small number of times. The chain joins TRBV6-1 to TRBJ1-1, with D possibly matching TRBD1 (6 bases). Trimming took off 5 bases at V and 7 bases at J, with 17 bases between the two ends. The CDR3 totals 14 residues. Looked up from germline, CDR1 is MNHNS and CDR2 is SASEGT. The CDR3 reads CASSFQAGGGEAFF. As DNA, the CDR3 is TGTGCCAGCAGTTTCCAGGCTGGGGGCGGTGAAGCTTTCTTT.

CDR3 nucleotide sequence: TGTGCCAGCAGCTTAATACAGGGGAGGTGGACTAATGAAAAACTGTTTTTT. This codes for CASSLIQGRWTNEKLFF. This chain connects TRBV7-2 to TRBJ1-4; 7 positions agree with TRBD1. CDR1 is SGHTA, CDR2 FQGNSA, per germline. This CDR3 region has 17 residues. The V gene end was trimmed by 2 bases and the J gene end by 2 bases; junction bases not matched to a gene: 8.

In nucleotides, the CDR3 is TGTGCCAGCAGTGAAGTTTGGGCAGGTAATCATGGCTACACCTTC. It translates to CASSEVWAGNHGYTF. This chain links TRBV6-1 with TRBJ1-2; no clear D gene. The CDR3 extends over 15 amino acids. The germline V and J ends were trimmed by 1 base and 6 bases, with 15 bases remaining between them. The germline CDR1 and CDR2 sequences are MNHNS and SASEGT.